Listed below are T cell receptor beta chains from one sample, sequenced in a study of PD-L1 blockade in urothelial cancer. Measured with immunoSEQ multiplex PCR; TCRdb has only the in-frame clones, and not every one. The sample includes roughly 91,000 clones, more than 75% of them seen just once. The sequenced sample was PBMCs, obtained around atezolizumab (anti-PD-L1) treatment. These receptors were obtained from a man aged 55 to 69 with urothelial cancer. CDR3s include the opening cysteine and the closing phenylalanine or tryptophan. Each record gives: clone size, D gene, V gene, J gene, CDR3 DNA, CDR3 protein. D genes are given only for firm matches. Expanded clones get a size class; other rows say once, few or many, or leave the size out.

size: -; D: -; V: TRBV5-1; J: TRBJ2-7; DNA: TGCGCCAGCAGTACTAACATGGGCTACGAGCAGTACTTC; CDR3: CASSTNMGYEQYF
size: -; D: TRBD2; V: TRBV6-5; J: TRBJ2-7; DNA: TGTGCCAGCAGGATGCTAGGCGGGGGGGACGAGCAGTACTTC; CDR3: CASRMLGGGDEQYF
size: -; D: TRBD2; V: TRBV6-6; J: TRBJ2-3; DNA: TGTGCCAGCAGGGGACTAGCGGCTAGCACAGATACGCAGTATTTT; CDR3: CASRGLAASTDTQYF
size: -; D: -; V: TRBV9; J: TRBJ2-1; DNA: TGTGCCAGCAGCGTAGCCCTAGGGGCCGTGATTGAGCAGTTCTTC; CDR3: CASSVALGAVIEQFF
size: -; D: TRBD1; V: TRBV2; J: TRBJ1-4; DNA: TGTGCCAGACAGGGGGCGACTAATGAAAAACTGTTTTTT; CDR3: CARQGATNEKLFF
size: -; D: TRBD1; V: TRBV6-1; J: TRBJ1-6; DNA: TGTGCCAGCAGTGATACAGGGGGCACCAACTATAATTCACCCCTCCACTTT; CDR3: CASSDTGGTNYNSPLHF
size: few; D: -; V: TRBV30; J: TRBJ1-5; DNA: TGTGCCTGGACCAAGGGCGGGCAGCCCCAGCATTTT; CDR3: CAWTKGGQPQHF
size: -; D: -; V: TRBV15; J: TRBJ1-1; DNA: TGTGCCACCAGCAGAGAACTACAGGGTCGAGCAGCTTTCTTT; CDR3: CATSRELQGRAAFF
size: -; D: -; V: TRBV19; J: TRBJ2-2; DNA: TGTGCCAGTAGTATAGTCGGGACGGGGACAAACACCGGGGAGCTGTTTTTT; CDR3: CASSIVGTGTNTGELFF
size: few; D: -; V: TRBV5-6; J: TRBJ1-1; DNA: TGTGCCAGCAGCCCGGGTGGCCCAGAAGCTTTCTTT; CDR3: CASSPGGPEAFF
size: -; D: -; V: TRBV6-1; J: TRBJ1-2; DNA: TGTGCCAGCAGTGATATATACATTCGGGGTGGCTACACCTTC; CDR3: CASSDIYIRGGYTF
size: -; D: TRBD1; V: TRBV28; J: TRBJ1-2; DNA: TGTGCCAGCAGTTTTGAGGACAGGGACTATGGCTACACCTTC; CDR3: CASSFEDRDYGYTF
size: -; D: -; V: TRBV2; J: TRBJ1-1; DNA: TGTGCCAGCAGACTACAGGGCGTAGGTCGTGGTGCGTCTGAAGCTTTCTTT; CDR3: CASRLQGVGRGASEAFF
size: -; D: -; V: TRBV5-1; J: TRBJ2-3; DNA: TGCGCCAGCAGCTTGCGGGGAACAGATACGCAGTATTTT; CDR3: CASSLRGTDTQYF
size: -; D: -; V: TRBV13; J: TRBJ1-1; DNA: TGTGCCAGCAGCTTACGAGGGTTCACTGAAGCTTTCTTT; CDR3: CASSLRGFTEAFF